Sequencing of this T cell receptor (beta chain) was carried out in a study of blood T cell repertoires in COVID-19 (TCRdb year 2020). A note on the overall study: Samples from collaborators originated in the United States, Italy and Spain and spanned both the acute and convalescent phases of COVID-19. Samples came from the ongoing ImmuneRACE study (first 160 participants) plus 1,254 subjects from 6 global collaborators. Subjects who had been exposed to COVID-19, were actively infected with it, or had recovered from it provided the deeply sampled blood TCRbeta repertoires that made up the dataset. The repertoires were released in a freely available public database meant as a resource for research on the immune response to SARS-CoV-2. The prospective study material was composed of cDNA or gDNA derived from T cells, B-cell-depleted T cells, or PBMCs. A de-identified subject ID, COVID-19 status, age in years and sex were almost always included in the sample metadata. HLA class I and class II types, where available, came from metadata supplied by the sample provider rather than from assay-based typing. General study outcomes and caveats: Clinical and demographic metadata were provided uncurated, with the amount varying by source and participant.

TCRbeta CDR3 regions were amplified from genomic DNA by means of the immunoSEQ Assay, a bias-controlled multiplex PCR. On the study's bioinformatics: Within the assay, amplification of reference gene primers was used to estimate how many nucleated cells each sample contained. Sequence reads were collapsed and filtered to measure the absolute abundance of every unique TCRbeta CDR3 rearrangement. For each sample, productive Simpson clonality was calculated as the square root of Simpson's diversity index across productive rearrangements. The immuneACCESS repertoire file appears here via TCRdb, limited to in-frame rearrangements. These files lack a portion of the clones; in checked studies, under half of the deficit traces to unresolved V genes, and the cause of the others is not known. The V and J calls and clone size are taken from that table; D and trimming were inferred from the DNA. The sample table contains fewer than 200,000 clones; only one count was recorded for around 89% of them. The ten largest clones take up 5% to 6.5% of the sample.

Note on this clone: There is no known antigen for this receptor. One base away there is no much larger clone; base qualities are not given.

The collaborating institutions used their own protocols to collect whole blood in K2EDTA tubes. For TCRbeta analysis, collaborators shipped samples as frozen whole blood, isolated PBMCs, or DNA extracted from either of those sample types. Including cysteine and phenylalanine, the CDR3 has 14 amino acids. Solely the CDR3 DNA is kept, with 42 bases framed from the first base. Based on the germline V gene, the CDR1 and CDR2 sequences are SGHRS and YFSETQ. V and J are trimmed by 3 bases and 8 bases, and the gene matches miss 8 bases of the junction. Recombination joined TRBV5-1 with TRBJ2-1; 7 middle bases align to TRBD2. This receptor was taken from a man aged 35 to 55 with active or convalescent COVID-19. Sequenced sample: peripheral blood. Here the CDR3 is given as CASSSRGETDEQFF. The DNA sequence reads TGCGCCAGCAGCTCCCGGGGGGAGACAGATGAGCAGTTCTTC.